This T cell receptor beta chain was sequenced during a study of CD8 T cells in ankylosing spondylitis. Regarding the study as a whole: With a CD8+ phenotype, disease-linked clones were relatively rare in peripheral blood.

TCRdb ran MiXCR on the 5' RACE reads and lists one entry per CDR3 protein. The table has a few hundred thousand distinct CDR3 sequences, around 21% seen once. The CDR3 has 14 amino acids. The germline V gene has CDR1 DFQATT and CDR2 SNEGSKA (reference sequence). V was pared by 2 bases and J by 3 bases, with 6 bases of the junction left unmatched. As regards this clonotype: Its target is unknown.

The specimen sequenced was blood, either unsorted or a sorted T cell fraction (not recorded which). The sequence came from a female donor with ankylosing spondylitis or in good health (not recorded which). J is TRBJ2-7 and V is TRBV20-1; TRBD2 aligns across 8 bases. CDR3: CSARRVAGIYEQYF. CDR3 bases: TGCAGTGCTAGACGTGTAGCGGGAATCTACGAGCAGTACTTC.